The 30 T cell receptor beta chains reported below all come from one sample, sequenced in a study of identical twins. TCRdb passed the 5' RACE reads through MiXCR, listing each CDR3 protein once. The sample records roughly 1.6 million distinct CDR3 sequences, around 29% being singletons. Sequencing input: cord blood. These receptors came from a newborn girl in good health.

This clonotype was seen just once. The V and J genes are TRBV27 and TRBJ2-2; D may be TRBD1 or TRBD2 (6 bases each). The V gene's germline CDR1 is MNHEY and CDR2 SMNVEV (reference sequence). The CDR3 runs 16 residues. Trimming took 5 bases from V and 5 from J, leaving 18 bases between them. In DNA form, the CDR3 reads TGTGCCAGCAGTCCCAGGGATAGGGGGAGGACCGGGGAGCTGTTTTTT. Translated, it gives CASSPRDRGRTGELFF.

The DNA for the CDR3 is TGCAGTGCTAGAGATCGGGGGACAGGCCGGGATGGCTACACCTTC. It translates to CSARDRGTGRDGYTF. V usage is TRBV20-1 and J usage is TRBJ1-2, with 8 bases that match TRBD1. CDR1 and CDR2 (germline): DFQATT, SNEGSKA (reference sequence). Trimming at V came to 0 bases and at J to 6 bases, leaving 9 bases not matched to a gene. The CDR3 covers 15 residues.

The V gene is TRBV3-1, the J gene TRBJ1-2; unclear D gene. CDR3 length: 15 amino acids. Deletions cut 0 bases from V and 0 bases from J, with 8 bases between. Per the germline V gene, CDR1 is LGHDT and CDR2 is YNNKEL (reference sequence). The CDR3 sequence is CASSQEGIPNYGYTF. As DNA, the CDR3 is TGTGCCAGCAGCCAAGAGGGGATCCCTAACTATGGCTACACCTTC.

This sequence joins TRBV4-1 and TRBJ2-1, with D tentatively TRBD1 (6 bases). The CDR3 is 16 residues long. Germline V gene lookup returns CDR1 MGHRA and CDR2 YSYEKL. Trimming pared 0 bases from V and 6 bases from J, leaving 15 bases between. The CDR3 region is CASSQDIRPGANEQFF. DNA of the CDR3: TGCGCCAGCAGCCAAGATATACGACCAGGGGCCAATGAGCAGTTCTTC.

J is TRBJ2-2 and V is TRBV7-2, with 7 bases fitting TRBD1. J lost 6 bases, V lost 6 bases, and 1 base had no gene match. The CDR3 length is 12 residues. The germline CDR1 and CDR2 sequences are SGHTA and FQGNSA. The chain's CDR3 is CASRGQSGELFF. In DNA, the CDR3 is TGTGCCAGCAGGGGACAGTCCGGGGAGCTGTTTTTT.

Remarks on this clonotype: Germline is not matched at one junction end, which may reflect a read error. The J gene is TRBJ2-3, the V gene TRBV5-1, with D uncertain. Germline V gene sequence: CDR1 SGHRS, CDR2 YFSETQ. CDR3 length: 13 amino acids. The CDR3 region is CASSLQSTDTRYF. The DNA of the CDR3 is TGCGCCAGCAGCTTGCAAAGCACAGATACGCGGTATTTT.

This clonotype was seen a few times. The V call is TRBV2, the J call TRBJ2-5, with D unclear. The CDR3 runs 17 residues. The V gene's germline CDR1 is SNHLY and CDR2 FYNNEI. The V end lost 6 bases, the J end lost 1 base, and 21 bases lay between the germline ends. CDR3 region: CASSPPRHQPFQETQYF. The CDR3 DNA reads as TGTGCCAGCAGCCCCCCCCGACACCAGCCATTCCAAGAGACCCAGTACTTC.

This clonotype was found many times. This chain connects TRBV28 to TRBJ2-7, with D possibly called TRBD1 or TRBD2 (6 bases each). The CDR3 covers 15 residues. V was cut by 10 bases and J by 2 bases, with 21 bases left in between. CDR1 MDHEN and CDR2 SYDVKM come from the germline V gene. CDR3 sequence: CATYRDTSRTYEQYF. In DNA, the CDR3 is TGTGCCACCTACAGGGATACTAGCCGGACCTACGAGCAGTACTTC.

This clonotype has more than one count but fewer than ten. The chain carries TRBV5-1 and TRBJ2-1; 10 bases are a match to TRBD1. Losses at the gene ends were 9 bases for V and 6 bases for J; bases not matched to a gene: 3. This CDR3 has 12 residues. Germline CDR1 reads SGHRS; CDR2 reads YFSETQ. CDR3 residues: CATRTGGNEQFF. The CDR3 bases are TGCGCCACCCGGACAGGGGGCAATGAGCAGTTCTTC.

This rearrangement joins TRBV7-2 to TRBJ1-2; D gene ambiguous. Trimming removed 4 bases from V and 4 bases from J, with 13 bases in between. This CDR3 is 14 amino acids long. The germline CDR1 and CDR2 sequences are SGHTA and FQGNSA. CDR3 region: CASSSYRSVYGYTF. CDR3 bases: TGTGCCAGCAGCTCCTACCGATCGGTCTATGGCTACACCTTC.

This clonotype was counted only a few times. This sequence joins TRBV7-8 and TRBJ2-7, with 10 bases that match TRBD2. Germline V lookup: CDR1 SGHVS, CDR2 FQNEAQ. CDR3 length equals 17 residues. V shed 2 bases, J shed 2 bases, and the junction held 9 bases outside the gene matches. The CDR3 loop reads CASSLISSGSSPYEQYF. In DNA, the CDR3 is TGTGCCAGCAGCTTAATTTCTAGCGGGAGTTCCCCCTACGAGCAGTACTTC.

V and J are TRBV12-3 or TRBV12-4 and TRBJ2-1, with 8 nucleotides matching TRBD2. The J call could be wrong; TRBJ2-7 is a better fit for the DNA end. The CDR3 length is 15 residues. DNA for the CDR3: TGTGCCAGCAGTTTAGGCCAGGCGGGGGGCAATGAGCAGTACTTC. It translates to CASSLGQAGGNEQYF.

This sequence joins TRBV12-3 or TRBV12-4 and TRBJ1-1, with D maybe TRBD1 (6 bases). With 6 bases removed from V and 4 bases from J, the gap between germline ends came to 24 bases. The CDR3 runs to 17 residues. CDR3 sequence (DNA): TGTGCCAGCAGCCTGCGGCTGGCCGGGGGGCAGGTCACTGAAGCTTTCTTT. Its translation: CASSLRLAGGQVTEAFF.

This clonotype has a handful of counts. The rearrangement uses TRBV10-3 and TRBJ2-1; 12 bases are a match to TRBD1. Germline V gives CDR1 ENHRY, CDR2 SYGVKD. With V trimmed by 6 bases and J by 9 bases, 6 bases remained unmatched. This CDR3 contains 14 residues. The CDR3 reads CAISRDRGLGEQFF. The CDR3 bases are TGTGCCATCAGCCGGGACAGGGGGCTCGGTGAGCAGTTCTTC.

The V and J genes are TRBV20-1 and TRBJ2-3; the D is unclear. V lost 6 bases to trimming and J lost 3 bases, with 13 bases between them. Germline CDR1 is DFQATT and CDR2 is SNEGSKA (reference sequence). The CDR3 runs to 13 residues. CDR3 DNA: TGCAGTGCCCTGACCTACGCGACAGATACGCAGTATTTT. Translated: CSALTYATDTQYF.

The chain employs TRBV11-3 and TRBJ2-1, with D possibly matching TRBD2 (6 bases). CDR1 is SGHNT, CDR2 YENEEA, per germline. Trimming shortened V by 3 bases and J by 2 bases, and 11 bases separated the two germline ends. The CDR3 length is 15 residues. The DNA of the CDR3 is TGTGCCAGCAGCTTGGGGACTTTACCCTACAATGAGCAGTTCTTC. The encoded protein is CASSLGTLPYNEQFF.

The CDR3 DNA is TGTGCCAGCAGCAACCGGCCCCTGCGGGAGTACCAAGAGACCCAGTACTTC. Its protein product is CASSNRPLREYQETQYF. The rearrangement links TRBV7-9 to TRBJ2-5, with 7 bases lining up with TRBD2. CDR1 SEHNR and CDR2 FQNEAQ come from the germline V gene (reference sequence). The CDR3 consists of 17 residues. Unmatched junction bases numbered 12, after V lost 5 bases and J lost 0 bases.

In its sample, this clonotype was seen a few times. The CDR3 nucleotides read TGTGCCAGCAGACGGATCAATCAGCCCCAGCATTTT. Amino acid sequence: CASRRINQPQHF. The genes are TRBV6-1 and TRBJ1-5; D call uncertain. CDR3 length: 12 residues. Germline loops: CDR1 MNHNS, CDR2 SASEGT. V was trimmed by 6 bases and J by 3 bases, leaving 6 bases between them.

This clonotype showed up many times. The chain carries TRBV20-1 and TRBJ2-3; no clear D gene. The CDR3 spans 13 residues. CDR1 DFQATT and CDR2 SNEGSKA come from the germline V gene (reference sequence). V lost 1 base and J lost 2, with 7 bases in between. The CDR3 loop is CSARVAFTDTQYF. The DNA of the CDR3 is TGCAGTGCTAGAGTAGCCTTCACAGATACGCAGTATTTT.

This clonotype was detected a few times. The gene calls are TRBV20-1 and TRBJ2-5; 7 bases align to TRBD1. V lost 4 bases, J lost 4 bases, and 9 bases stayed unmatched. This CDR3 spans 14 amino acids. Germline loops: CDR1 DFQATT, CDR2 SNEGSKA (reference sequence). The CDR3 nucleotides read TGCAGTGCTACCCCAGACAGGGTAGGAGAGACCCAGTACTTC. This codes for CSATPDRVGETQYF.

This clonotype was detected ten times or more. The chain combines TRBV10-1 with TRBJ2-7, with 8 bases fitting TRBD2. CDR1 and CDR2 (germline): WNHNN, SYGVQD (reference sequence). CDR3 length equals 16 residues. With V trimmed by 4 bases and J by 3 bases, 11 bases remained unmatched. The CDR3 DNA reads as TGCGCCAGCAGTGGGAAACCGGGACTAGGAGTCTACGAGCAGTACTTC. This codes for CASSGKPGLGVYEQYF.

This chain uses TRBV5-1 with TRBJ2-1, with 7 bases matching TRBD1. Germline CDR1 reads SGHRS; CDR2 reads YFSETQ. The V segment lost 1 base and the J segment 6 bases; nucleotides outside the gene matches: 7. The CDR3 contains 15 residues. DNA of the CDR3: TGCGCCAGCAGCTTGACCCCGACAGGGAGCAATGAGCAGTTCTTC. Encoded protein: CASSLTPTGSNEQFF.

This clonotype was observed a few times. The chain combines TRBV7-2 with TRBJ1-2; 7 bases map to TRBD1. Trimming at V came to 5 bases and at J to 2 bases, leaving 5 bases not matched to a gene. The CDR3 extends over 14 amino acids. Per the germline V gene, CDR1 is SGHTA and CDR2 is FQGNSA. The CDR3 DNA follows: TGTGCCAGCAGCAATCGGGACAGAAACTATGGCTACACCTTC. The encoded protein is CASSNRDRNYGYTF.

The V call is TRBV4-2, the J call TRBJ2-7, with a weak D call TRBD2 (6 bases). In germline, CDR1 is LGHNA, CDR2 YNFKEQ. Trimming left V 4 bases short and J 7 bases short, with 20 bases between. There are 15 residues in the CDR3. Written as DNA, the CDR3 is TGTGCCAGCAGCCTGACTAGAAAGGGCTCTAATGAGCAGTACTTC. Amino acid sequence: CASSLTRKGSNEQYF.

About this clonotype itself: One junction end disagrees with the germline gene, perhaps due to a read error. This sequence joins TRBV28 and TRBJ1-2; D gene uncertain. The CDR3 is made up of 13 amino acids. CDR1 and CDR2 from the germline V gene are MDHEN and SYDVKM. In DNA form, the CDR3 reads TGTGCCAGCAGTTTATCTGCGGGGTTTGGCTGCACCTTC. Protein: CASSLSAGFGCTF.

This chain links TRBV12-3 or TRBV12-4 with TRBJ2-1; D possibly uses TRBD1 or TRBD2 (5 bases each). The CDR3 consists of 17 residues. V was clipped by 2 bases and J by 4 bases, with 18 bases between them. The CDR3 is CASSLRGLGAPYNEQFF. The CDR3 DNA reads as TGTGCCAGCAGTTTAAGAGGCCTCGGGGCACCATACAATGAGCAGTTCTTC.

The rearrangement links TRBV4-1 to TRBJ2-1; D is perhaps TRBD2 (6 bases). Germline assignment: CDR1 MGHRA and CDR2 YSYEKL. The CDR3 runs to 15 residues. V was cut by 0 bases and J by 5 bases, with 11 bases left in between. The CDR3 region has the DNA TGCGCCAGCAGCCAAGAAAGCGGGTTCGACAATGAGCAGTTCTTC. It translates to CASSQESGFDNEQFF.

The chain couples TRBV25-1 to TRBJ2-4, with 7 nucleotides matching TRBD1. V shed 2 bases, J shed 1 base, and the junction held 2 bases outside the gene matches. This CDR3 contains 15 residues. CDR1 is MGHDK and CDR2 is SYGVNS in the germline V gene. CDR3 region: CASSETQGAKNIQYF. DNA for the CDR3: TGTGCCAGCAGTGAAACACAGGGGGCCAAAAACATTCAGTACTTC.

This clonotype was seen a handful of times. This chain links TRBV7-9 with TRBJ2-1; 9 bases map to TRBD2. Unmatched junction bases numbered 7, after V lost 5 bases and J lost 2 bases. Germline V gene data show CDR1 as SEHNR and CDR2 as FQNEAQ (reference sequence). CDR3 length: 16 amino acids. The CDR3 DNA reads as TGTGCCAGCAGCGCGCCTAGCGGGACGCCCTACAATGAGCAGTTCTTC. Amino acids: CASSAPSGTPYNEQFF.

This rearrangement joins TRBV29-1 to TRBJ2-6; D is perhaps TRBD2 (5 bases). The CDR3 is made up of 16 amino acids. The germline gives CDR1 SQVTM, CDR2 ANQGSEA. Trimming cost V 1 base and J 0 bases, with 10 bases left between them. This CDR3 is CSVEAGEFSGANVLTF. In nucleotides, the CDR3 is TGCAGCGTTGAAGCTGGGGAGTTCTCTGGGGCCAACGTCCTGACTTTC.